A selection of T cell receptor beta chains follows, all from one sample in a study of patients and donors after allogeneic stem cell transplantation. TCRdb reanalysed the RT-PCR reads using MiXCR and keeps one entry per CDR3 protein. The table has approximately 140,000 distinct CDR3 sequences, 30% to 45% seen once. Sequenced input: blood, either unsorted or a sorted T cell fraction (not recorded which). The receptors were sampled from a human donor who was either an allogeneic HSCT recipient or a stem cell or donor lymphocyte infusion donor (not recorded which). It is not recorded whose cells these are; they may come from a transplant donor. CDR3s include the opening cysteine and the closing phenylalanine or tryptophan. The D gene is left open where the match is weak. Where a row states a size, it is once, few, many or the class of an expanded clone; other rows omit it.

J | D | V | size | DNA | CDR3
TRBJ1-1 | . | TRBV9 | . | TGTGCCAGCAGCGTATTTCCGGGATTGAACACTGAAGCTTTCTTT | CASSVFPGLNTEAFF
TRBJ1-4 | . | TRBV12-3/TRBV12-4 | few | TGTGCCAGCAGTTTGTTGGGGATTAATCCAGAAAAACTGTTTTTT | CASSLLGINPEKLFF
TRBJ1-2 | TRBD1 | TRBV30 | . | TGTGCCTTCGCACAGGGGAGCGGCTACACCTTC | CAFAQGSGYTF
TRBJ2-7 | . | TRBV25-1 | . | TGTGCCAGCAGTGAAACCTACGAGCAGTACTTC | CASSETYEQYF
TRBJ2-3 | . | TRBV6-6 | few | TGTGCCAGCAGTTACCCCGGGGGCGTCACAGATACGCAGTATTTT | CASSYPGGVTDTQYF
TRBJ1-1 | TRBD1 | TRBV5-1 | few | TGCGCCAGCAGCTTGGAGGGGGCGGCTGGGAACACTGAAGCTTTCTTT | CASSLEGAAGNTEAFF
TRBJ1-1 | . | TRBV5-1 | . | TGCGCCAGCAGCTTGGTGCCGTATGCCTATGCTGAAGCTTTCTTT | CASSLVPYAYAEAFF
TRBJ2-1 | TRBD2 | TRBV11-2 | . | TGTGCCAGCAGCTTCGCGCGGGGGGGTTACAATGAGCAGTTCTTC | CASSFARGGYNEQFF
TRBJ2-7 | TRBD1 | TRBV28 | . | TGTGCCAGCAGTCCTCCTCTCCGGGACAGGTACCTTTTC | CASSPPLRDRYLF
TRBJ2-5 | TRBD2 | TRBV5-8 | . | TGTGCCAGCAGCTTGGGACTAGCGAGCCAAGAGACCCAGTACTTC | CASSLGLASQETQYF
TRBJ1-6 | . | TRBV9 | . | TGTGCCAGCAGCGTCCGGGTTGGGAATTCACCCCTCCACTTT | CASSVRVGNSPLHF
TRBJ2-6 | . | TRBV29-1 | few | TGCAGCGTTGAAACCAACAGGAAGTCTGGGGCCAACGTCCTGACTTTC | CSVETNRKSGANVLTF
TRBJ2-5 | . | TRBV18 | . | TGTGCCAGCTCACCACTGGGGGATGGGACCCAGTACTTC | CASSPLGDGTQYF
TRBJ2-5 | . | TRBV28 | . | TGTGCCAGCAGTTTCGGACGGGGTACCCAGTACTTC | CASSFGRGTQYF
TRBJ1-2 | . | TRBV20-1 | . | TGCAGTGCTAAGGACAGAGCTAACTATGGCTACACCTTC | CSAKDRANYGYTF
TRBJ2-2 | . | TRBV28 | . | TGTGCCAGCAGGATCTCCTACACCGGGGAGCTGTTTTTT | CASRISYTGELFF
TRBJ2-1 | . | TRBV4-2 | few | TGTGCCAGCAGCCAAGGGACAGGACTAGCTTACAATGAGCAGTTCTTC | CASSQGTGLAYNEQFF
TRBJ2-7 | . | TRBV5-6 | few | TGTGCCAGCAGCGGTCCGGGACCGGGGGACGAGCAGTACTTC | CASSGPGPGDEQYF